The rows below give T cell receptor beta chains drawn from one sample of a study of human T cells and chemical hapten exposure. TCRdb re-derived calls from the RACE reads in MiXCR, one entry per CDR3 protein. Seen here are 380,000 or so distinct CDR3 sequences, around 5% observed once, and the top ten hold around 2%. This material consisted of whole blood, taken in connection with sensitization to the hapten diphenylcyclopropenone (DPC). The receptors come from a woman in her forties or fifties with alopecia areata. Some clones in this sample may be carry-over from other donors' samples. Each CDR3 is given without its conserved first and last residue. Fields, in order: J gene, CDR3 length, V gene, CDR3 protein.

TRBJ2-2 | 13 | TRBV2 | ASSGTYRNTGELF
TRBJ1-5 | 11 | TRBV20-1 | SASEGGNQPQH
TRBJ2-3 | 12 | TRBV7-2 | ASSLPGLTDTQY
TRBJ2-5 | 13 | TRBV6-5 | ASSYFGTGAETQY
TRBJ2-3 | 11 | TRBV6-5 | ASSYGSTDTQY
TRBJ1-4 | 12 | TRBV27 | ASSLPRVVEKLF
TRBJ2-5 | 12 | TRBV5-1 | ASSLGPGAPAQY
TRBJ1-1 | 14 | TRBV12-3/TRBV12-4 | ASSFGQNDLYTEAF
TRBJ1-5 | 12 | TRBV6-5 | ASRDQYSNQPQH
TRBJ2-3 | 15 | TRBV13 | ASSSLAGGPTGDTQY
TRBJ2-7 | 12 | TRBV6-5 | ASSPGNGYYEQY
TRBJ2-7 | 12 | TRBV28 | AILPGTGLGEQY
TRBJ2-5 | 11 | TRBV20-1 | SARLEGLGTQY
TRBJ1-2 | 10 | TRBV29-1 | SVGMMTGLYT
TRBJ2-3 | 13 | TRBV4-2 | ASSQERGSTDTQY
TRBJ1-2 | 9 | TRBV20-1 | SASTDYGYT
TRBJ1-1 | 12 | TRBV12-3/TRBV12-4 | ASSPQDTYAEAF
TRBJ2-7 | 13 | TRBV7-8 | ASSFQTGLPYEQY
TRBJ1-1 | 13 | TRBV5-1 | ASSRFPGQGDEAF
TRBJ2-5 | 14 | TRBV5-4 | ASSLGSTGGGQTQY
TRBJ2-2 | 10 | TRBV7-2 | ASSRFTGELF
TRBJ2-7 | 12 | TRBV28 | ASSLTGTTSEQY
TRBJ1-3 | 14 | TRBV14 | ASSHIGAGTGNTIY
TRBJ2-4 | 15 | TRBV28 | ASSFPPDTVAKNIQY